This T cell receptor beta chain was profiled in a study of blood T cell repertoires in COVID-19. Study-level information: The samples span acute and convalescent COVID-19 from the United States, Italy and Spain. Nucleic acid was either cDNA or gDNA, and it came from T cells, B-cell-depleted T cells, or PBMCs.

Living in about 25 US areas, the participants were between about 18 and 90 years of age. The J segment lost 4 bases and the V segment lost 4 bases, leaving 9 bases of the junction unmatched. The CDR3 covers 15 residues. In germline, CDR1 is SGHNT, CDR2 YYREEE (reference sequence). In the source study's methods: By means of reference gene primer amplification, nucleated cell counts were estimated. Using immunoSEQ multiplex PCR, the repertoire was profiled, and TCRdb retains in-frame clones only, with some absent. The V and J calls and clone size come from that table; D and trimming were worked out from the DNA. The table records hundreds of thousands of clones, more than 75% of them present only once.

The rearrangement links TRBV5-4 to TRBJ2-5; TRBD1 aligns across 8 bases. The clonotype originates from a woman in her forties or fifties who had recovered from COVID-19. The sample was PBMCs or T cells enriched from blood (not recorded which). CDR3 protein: CASSRDRTDVETQYF. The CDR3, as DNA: TGTGCCAGCAGCCGGGACAGGACCGATGTAGAGACCCAGTACTTC.